One TCR beta chain is described in this entry. What it binds is unknown. The V gene's germline CDR1 is LGHDT and CDR2 YNNKEL (reference sequence). Trimming removed 4 bases from V and 1 base from J; junction bases left unmatched: 11. The CDR3 totals 17 residues. This entry is derived from a study of blood T cells in healthy people across ages. Whole-study context: Researchers report that template switching captured about one barcoded beta molecule per two T cells. Study-wide findings and caveats: Considered underestimates were the diversity estimates obtained from one million T cells. When set beside aged donors, long-lived donors presented more naive CD4+ cells and higher diversity.

For the second PCR, which ran for roughly 6 to 11 cycles, a sample-barcoded 5' primer and a J-beta primer mix were used. TCRdb itself ran the 5' RACE reads through MiXCR, one entry per CDR3 protein. The sample records about 720,000 distinct CDR3 sequences, about a fifth being singletons. The chain couples TRBV3-1 to TRBJ2-3, with 7 bases aligning to TRBD2. This TCR was sampled from a man between 65 and 85 years old in good health. Sequencing used blood. CDR3 nucleotides: TGTGCCAGCAGCCTCAGCGGGACCCCCATCGGCACAGATACGCAGTATTTT. It translates to CASSLSGTPIGTDTQYF.